The 31 T cell receptor beta chains reported below all come from one sample, sequenced in a study of B cell selection in AIRE deficiency. Assay used: immunoSEQ multiplex PCR; TCRdb lists only in-frame clones, some missing. This sample has about 22,000 clones, with 80% to 95% found just once. The regulatory T cell sort gate was CD4+CD25hiCD127low/negative. The sequencing input was CD4+CD25+ Tregs sorted from PBMCs. The receptors here all came from a human donor in good health.

The genes are TRBV6-6 and TRBJ2-3, with 16 bases identical to TRBD2. Germline-derived CDR1 and CDR2 are MNHNY and SVGAGI (reference sequence). V was clipped by 6 bases and J by 5 bases; unmatched bases: 5. The CDR3 is 16 residues long. Here the CDR3 DNA reads TGTGCCAGCAGCTTGGGACTAGCGGGGGGGCGAGATACGCAGTATTTT. Encoded protein: CASSLGLAGGRDTQYF.

This sequence joins TRBV2 and TRBJ1-2; 8 bases are shared with TRBD1. The CDR3 runs to 15 residues. After removal of 3 bases from V and 8 bases from J, the junction contained 11 bases not matched to a gene. The germline gives CDR1 SNHLY, CDR2 FYNNEI. The CDR3 loop is CASSEDRVSTWGYTF. The CDR3 nucleotides read TGTGCCAGCAGTGAGGACAGGGTTTCTACGTGGGGCTACACCTTC.

The chain combines TRBV6-1 with TRBJ1-2; unclear D gene. CDR1 and CDR2 from the germline V gene are MNHNS and SASEGT. CDR3 length: 14 amino acids. V gave up 9 bases and J gave up 5 bases, with 19 bases separating them. As DNA, the CDR3 is TGTGCCAGTAGTCGGGCCAAAGGCGAGTATGGCTACACCTTC. Translating gives CASSRAKGEYGYTF.

This chain uses TRBV7-9 with TRBJ1-4, with 8 nucleotides matching TRBD1. The CDR3 has 15 amino acids. V trimming: 5 bases; J trimming: 7 bases; junction bases outside the gene matches: 9. Germline lookup yields CDR1 SEHNR and CDR2 FQNEAQ (reference sequence). The CDR3 coding sequence is TGTGCCAGCAGCAAAGGGGACAGGACGCCTGAAAAACTGTTTTTT. Encoded protein: CASSKGDRTPEKLFF.

CDR3 nucleotide sequence: TGCGCCAGCAGCGCCGAGGGGCGGGGGGGCCGAAATGAGCAGTTCTTC. The encoded protein is CASSAEGRGGRNEQFF. This sequence joins TRBV10-1 and TRBJ2-1, with 9 bases matching TRBD2. CDR1 WNHNN and CDR2 SYGVQD come from the germline V gene (reference sequence). The CDR3 runs 16 residues. With V trimmed by 6 bases and J by 7 bases, 13 bases remained unmatched.

This clone has just one count. The rearrangement joins TRBV28 to TRBJ1-1, with D tentatively TRBD1 (5 bases). This CDR3 spans 16 amino acids. Germline assignment: CDR1 MDHEN and CDR2 SYDVKM. V lost 3 bases to trimming and J lost 8 bases, with 22 bases between them. CDR3 amino acids: CASSLWEGPVAREAFF. The CDR3 DNA sequence: TGTGCCAGCAGTTTGTGGGAGGGGCCGGTAGCTCGGGAAGCTTTCTTT. The whole variable domain, filled in from reference TRBV28 and TRBJ1-1, reads DVKVTQSSRYLVKRTGEKVFLECVQDMDHENMFWYRQDPGLGLRLIYFSYDVKMKEKGDIPEGYSVSREKKERFSLILESASTNQTSMYLCASSLWEGPVAREAFFGQGTRLTVV.

The V gene is TRBV10-2, the J gene TRBJ2-3; D not resolved. The CDR3 totals 15 residues. The V gene lost 0 bases and the J gene lost 3 bases, with 10 bases spanning the gap. The germline V gene has CDR1 WSHSY and CDR2 SAAADI. Here the CDR3 DNA reads TGCGCCAGCAGTGAGTCCCGGGCCGGAACAGATACGCAGTATTTT. Translation: CASSESRAGTDTQYF.

The V call is TRBV7-2, the J call TRBJ2-1; 12 bases are shared with TRBD2. The CDR3 loop spans 17 amino acids. Losses at the gene ends were 4 bases for V and 6 bases for J; bases not matched to a gene: 10. Germline V gives CDR1 SGHTA, CDR2 FQGNSA. The CDR3 protein is CASSSPRGLAGRNEQFF. The CDR3 DNA reads TGTGCCAGCAGCTCGCCCCGTGGACTAGCGGGACGCAATGAGCAGTTCTTC.

This rearrangement joins TRBV10-1 to TRBJ2-1; D tentatively reads TRBD1 or TRBD2 (6 bases each). Germline V gives CDR1 WNHNN, CDR2 SYGVQD (reference sequence). The germline V and J ends were trimmed by 2 bases and 2 bases, with 13 bases remaining between them. The CDR3 contains 16 residues. CDR3: CASSEGPGAAYNEQFF. The CDR3 DNA sequence: TGCGCCAGCAGTGAGGGCCCGGGGGCGGCCTACAATGAGCAGTTCTTC.

The V gene is TRBV2, the J gene TRBJ2-7, with 9 nucleotides matching TRBD1. CDR1 and CDR2 from the germline V gene are SNHLY and FYNNEI. V shed 6 bases, J shed 4 bases, and the junction held 10 bases outside the gene matches. The CDR3 sequence is 15 residues long. The CDR3 loop reads CASRRPGQGRYEQYF. CDR3 in DNA: TGTGCCAGCAGGCGTCCGGGACAGGGAAGATACGAGCAGTACTTC.

This chain connects TRBV5-1 to TRBJ2-7; weak D call: TRBD2 (5 bases). The V end lost 4 bases, the J end lost 1 base, and 12 bases lay between the germline ends. The germline V gene has CDR1 SGHRS and CDR2 YFSETQ. The CDR3 loop spans 14 amino acids. CDR3 loop: CASSPSRGSYEQYF. The CDR3 nucleotides read TGCGCCAGCAGCCCCTCCCGGGGTTCCTACGAGCAGTACTTC. Looking up the rest from reference TRBV5-1 and TRBJ2-7 gives the full variable domain: KAGVTQTPRYLIKTRGQQVTLSCSPISGHRSVSWYQQTPGQGLQFLFEYFSETQRNKGNFPGRFSGRQFSNSRSEMNVSTLELGDSALYLCASSPSRGSYEQYFGPGTRLTVT.

J is TRBJ2-7 and V is TRBV5-1; D is uncertain. Trimming stripped 0 bases from V and 5 bases from J, with 15 bases between. CDR3 length: 15 amino acids. The germline V gene encodes CDR1 SGHRS and CDR2 YFSETQ. CDR3 nucleotides: TGCGCCAGCAGCTTGGTCGGTACGGGTATCCACGAGCAGTACTTC. As protein: CASSLVGTGIHEQYF.

The chain combines TRBV6-6 with TRBJ2-7; D remains ambiguous. Germline values: CDR1 MNHNY, CDR2 SVGAGI (reference sequence). The CDR3 runs to 15 residues. V was clipped by 5 bases and J by 2 bases, with 16 bases between them. The CDR3 here is CASSPLLGSAYEQYF. Written as DNA, the CDR3 is TGTGCCAGCAGTCCCCTTTTGGGTTCAGCCTACGAGCAGTACTTC.

V gene TRBV6-5 combines with J gene TRBJ1-5; D possibly corresponds to TRBD1 (6 bases). This CDR3 contains 15 residues. The germline V gene has CDR1 MNHEY and CDR2 SVGAGI. Deletions cut 2 bases from V and 6 bases from J, with 14 bases between. In nucleotides, the CDR3 is TGTGCCAGCAGTTACACGAAGGGGGTCGTTCAGCCCCAGCATTTT. It specifies CASSYTKGVVQPQHF.

This chain uses TRBV15 with TRBJ1-1; D gene unclear. Germline-derived CDR1 and CDR2 are LNHNV and YYDKDF (reference sequence). Trimming shortened V by 0 bases and J by 4 bases, and 6 bases separated the two germline ends. The CDR3 covers 13 residues. The CDR3 DNA sequence: TGTGCCACCAGCAGAGAGTGGAGCACTGAAGCTTTCTTT. This gives the protein CATSREWSTEAFF.

This clone was found a few times. V usage is TRBV6-1 and J usage is TRBJ1-5; possible D gene TRBD1, 5 bases. The CDR3 runs to 13 residues. The V end was cut by 5 bases, the J end by 7 bases, with 12 bases between. CDR1 and CDR2 (germline): MNHNS, SASEGT. CDR3 bases: TGTGCCAGCAGTAACCAGGGAACGCAGCCCCAGCATTTT. This gives the protein CASSNQGTQPQHF.

V gene TRBV18 combines with J gene TRBJ2-7, with D possibly being TRBD1 (5 bases). In germline, CDR1 is KGHSH, CDR2 LQKENI. The CDR3 totals 15 residues. V shed 3 bases and J shed 0 bases, with 12 bases lying between them. This CDR3 reads CASSPAGLNSYEQYF. In nucleotides, the CDR3 is TGTGCCAGCTCACCGGCAGGGCTCAACTCCTACGAGCAGTACTTC.

The chain is built from TRBV6-5 and TRBJ2-1; 9 nucleotides line up with TRBD2. V lost 0 bases and J lost 8; bases outside the gene matches: 8. The CDR3 has 16 amino acids. Per germline, CDR1 MNHEY and CDR2 SVGAGI. CDR3 DNA sequence: TGTGCCAGCAGTTACTCGGGCGGGGGGGCCGTGTATGAGCAGTTCTTC. This sequence encodes CASSYSGGGAVYEQFF.

The rearrangement joins TRBV10-1 to TRBJ1-6; D possibly corresponds to TRBD1 (5 bases). Germline CDR1 is WNHNN and CDR2 is SYGVQD (reference sequence). V was trimmed by 7 bases and J by 8 bases, leaving 12 bases between them. The CDR3 is made up of 13 amino acids. The CDR3 DNA reads TGCGCCAGCACGAGAGACAGATATTCACCCCTCCACTTT. Translation gives CASTRDRYSPLHF.

The chain has TRBV11-1 and TRBJ1-2; D ambiguous. The CDR3 is 14 amino acids. With 4 bases removed from V and 5 bases from J, the gap between germline ends came to 14 bases. CDR1 is SGHAT and CDR2 is FQDESV in the germline V gene (reference sequence). As DNA, the CDR3 is TGTGCCAGCAGCTCGGACTCGCGGCTGTATGGCTACACCTTC. It codes for CASSSDSRLYGYTF. Combining the CDR3 with reference TRBV11-1 and TRBJ1-2 gives the whole variable domain EAEVAQSPRYKITEKSQAVAFWCDPISGHATLYWYRQILGQGPELLVQFQDESVVDDSQLPKDRFSAERLKGVDSTLKIQPAELGDSAMYLCASSSDSRLYGYTFGSGTRLTVV.

The gene calls are TRBV7-6 and TRBJ1-3; no definite D call. Germline V gene sequence: CDR1 SGHVS, CDR2 FNYEAQ. This CDR3 region has 13 residues. The germline V and J ends were trimmed by 2 bases and 8 bases, with 10 bases remaining between them. CDR3: CASSLTSADTIYF. In DNA, the CDR3 is TGTGCCAGCAGCTTAACGTCTGCGGACACCATATATTTT.

CDR3 DNA: TGTGCCAGCTCACCACCGTTGGGCCGCCAAGAGACCCAGTACTTC. Translation gives CASSPPLGRQETQYF. The chain combines TRBV18 with TRBJ2-5; D is uncertain. V dropped 0 bases and J dropped 1 base, with 9 bases sitting between them. CDR1 and CDR2 from the germline V gene are KGHSH and LQKENI. CDR3 length: 15 residues.

The rearrangement links TRBV7-3 to TRBJ2-3; D unclear. Trimming removed 6 bases from V and 1 base from J, with 8 bases in between. From germline, CDR1 is SGHTA and CDR2 FQGTGA. CDR3 length: 13 residues. CDR3 sequence (DNA): TGTGCCAGCAGAGATAAACGCACAGATACGCAGTATTTT. Amino acid sequence: CASRDKRTDTQYF.

This clone appeared a single time. The gene calls are TRBV12-5 and TRBJ1-2, with 8 bases matching TRBD1. This CDR3 has 18 amino acids. Per the germline V gene, CDR1 is LGHNT and CDR2 is FRNRAP. After removal of 2 bases from V and 0 bases from J, the junction contained 11 bases not matched to a gene. The CDR3 DNA follows: TGTGCTAGTGGTTTGTTTGTGGGGACAGGCCATTCTAACTATGGCTACACCTTC. Amino acids: CASGLFVGTGHSNYGYTF.

The chain couples TRBV7-9 to TRBJ2-1; D uncertain. CDR1 and CDR2 (germline): SEHNR, FQNEAQ (reference sequence). Trimming removed 4 bases at V and 1 base at J, with 11 bases between. The CDR3 loop spans 15 amino acids. The CDR3 coding sequence is TGTGCCAGCAGCTCGGTCCTAAGGTCCTACAATGAGCAGTTCTTC. Its protein is CASSSVLRSYNEQFF.

The chain joins TRBV19 to TRBJ1-1; D is unresolved. The CDR3 extends over 14 amino acids. Trimming removed 5 bases from V and 1 base from J, with 11 bases in between. CDR1 is LNHDA, CDR2 SQIVND, per germline (reference sequence). The CDR3 region has the DNA TGTGCCAGTAGTGACGGACGGGGGAACACTGAAGCTTTCTTT. Its translation is CASSDGRGNTEAFF.

The CDR3 sequence is CASSGSGAGSPEQFF. For the CDR3, the DNA is TGCGCCAGCAGTGGGTCCGGTGCAGGATCTCCTGAGCAGTTCTTC. The chain employs TRBV10-1 and TRBJ2-1, with D uncertain. The CDR3 consists of 15 residues. CDR1 is WNHNN and CDR2 is SYGVQD in the germline V gene (reference sequence). V lost 4 bases and J lost 9, with 19 bases in between.

This clone has just one count. This CDR3 is also generated by other DNA sequences in the sample. The chain carries TRBV6-6 and TRBJ1-6; D remains ambiguous. V lost 7 bases, J lost 9 bases, and 16 bases lay in between. Germline V lookup: CDR1 MNHNY, CDR2 SVGAGI (reference sequence). This CDR3 spans 14 amino acids. The CDR3 DNA follows: TGTGCCAGCACCCCGATAGGCGGTCGTTCACCCCTCCACTTT. Translated: CASTPIGGRSPLHF.

The chain carries TRBV27 and TRBJ2-5; TRBD2 matches at 12 bases. CDR3 length: 15 residues. Germline V lookup: CDR1 MNHEY, CDR2 SMNVEV (reference sequence). Trimming took 5 bases from V and 5 from J; bases not matched to a gene: 6. CDR3 sequence: CASSQGTSGQETQYF. The CDR3 DNA sequence: TGTGCCAGCAGTCAAGGGACTAGCGGGCAGGAGACCCAGTACTTC.

The chain combines TRBV5-4 with TRBJ2-5; a weak D match, TRBD2 (6 bases). V lost 3 bases to trimming and J lost 0 bases, with 12 bases between them. The CDR3 is 15 amino acids. Germline V gene sequence: CDR1 SGHNT, CDR2 YYREEE (reference sequence). The CDR3 DNA is TGTGCCAGCAGCTCCCCCGGGGGAGACCAAGAGACCCAGTACTTC. Translation: CASSSPGGDQETQYF.

The rearrangement joins TRBV5-1 to TRBJ1-1; 9 bases agree with TRBD1. Germline CDR1 SGHRS, CDR2 YFSETQ. The CDR3 has 13 amino acids. V dropped 2 bases and J dropped 8; count of bases not matched to a gene: 4. The CDR3 sequence: CASSFGTGKEAFF. The CDR3 region has the DNA TGCGCCAGCAGCTTCGGGACAGGGAAGGAAGCTTTCTTT.